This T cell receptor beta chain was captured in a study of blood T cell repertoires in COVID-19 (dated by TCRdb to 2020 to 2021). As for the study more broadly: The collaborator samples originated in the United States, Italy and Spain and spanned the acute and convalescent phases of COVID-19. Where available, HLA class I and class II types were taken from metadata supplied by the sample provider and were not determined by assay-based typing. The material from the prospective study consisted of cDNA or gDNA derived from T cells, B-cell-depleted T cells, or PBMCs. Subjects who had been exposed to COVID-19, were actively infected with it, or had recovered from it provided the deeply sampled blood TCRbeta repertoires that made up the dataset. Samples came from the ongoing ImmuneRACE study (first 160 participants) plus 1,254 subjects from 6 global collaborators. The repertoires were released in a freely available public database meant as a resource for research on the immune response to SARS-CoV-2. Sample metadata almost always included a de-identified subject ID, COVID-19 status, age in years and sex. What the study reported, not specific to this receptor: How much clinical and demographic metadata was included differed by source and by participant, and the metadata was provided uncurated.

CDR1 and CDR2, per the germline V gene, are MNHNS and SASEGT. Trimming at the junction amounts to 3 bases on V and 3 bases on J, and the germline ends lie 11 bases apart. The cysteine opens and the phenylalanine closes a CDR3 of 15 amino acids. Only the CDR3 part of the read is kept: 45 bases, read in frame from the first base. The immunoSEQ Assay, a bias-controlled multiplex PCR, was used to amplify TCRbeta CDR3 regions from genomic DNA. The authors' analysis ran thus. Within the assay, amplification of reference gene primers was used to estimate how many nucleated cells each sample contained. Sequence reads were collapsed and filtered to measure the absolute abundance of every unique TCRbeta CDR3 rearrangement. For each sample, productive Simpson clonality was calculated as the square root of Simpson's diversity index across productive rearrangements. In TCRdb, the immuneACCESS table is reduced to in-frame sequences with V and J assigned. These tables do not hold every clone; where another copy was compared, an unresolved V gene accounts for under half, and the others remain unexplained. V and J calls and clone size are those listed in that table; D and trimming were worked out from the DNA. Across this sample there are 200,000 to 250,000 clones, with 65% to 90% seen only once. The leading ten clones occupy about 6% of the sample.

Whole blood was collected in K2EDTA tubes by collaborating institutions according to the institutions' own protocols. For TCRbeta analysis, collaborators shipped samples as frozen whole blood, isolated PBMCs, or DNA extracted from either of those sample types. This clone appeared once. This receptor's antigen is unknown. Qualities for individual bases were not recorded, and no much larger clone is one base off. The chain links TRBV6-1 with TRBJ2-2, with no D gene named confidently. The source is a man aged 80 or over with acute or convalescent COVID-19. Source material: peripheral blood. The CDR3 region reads CASSEFRLDTGELFF. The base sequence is TGTGCCAGCAGTGAGTTCCGACTCGACACCGGGGAGCTGTTTTTT.